One sample yielded the 15 T cell receptor beta chains listed below, sequenced in a study of shared clonotypes between healthy human individuals. Produced via immunoSEQ multiplex PCR; TCRdb's table is partial and in-frame only. There are roughly 1,100,000 clones in the sample; 70% to 80% occur only once, and about 1.5% lies in the top ten. Specimen: memory CD4+ T cells sorted from blood. Subset described: CD45RA-negative fraction. The receptors shown here come from a young man in good health.

The chain has TRBV19 and TRBJ1-6, with a weak D call TRBD1 (5 bases). This CDR3 has 12 amino acids. With 5 bases removed from V and 7 bases from J, the gap between germline ends came to 6 bases. The germline V gene encodes CDR1 LNHDA and CDR2 SQIVND (reference sequence). CDR3 loop: CASSAGNSPLHF. CDR3 nucleotide sequence: TGTGCCAGTAGTGCAGGGAATTCACCCCTCCACTTT.

The rearrangement joins TRBV10-3 to TRBJ2-5; 7 nucleotides line up with TRBD2. The V and J ends lost 5 bases and 2 bases, in that order; junction bases with no gene match: 5. Germline values: CDR1 ENHRY, CDR2 SYGVKD. The CDR3 length is 14 residues. CDR3 in DNA: TGTGCCATCAGTTTAATGGGGGGGCAAGAGACCCAGTACTTC. This translates into CAISLMGGQETQYF.

This clone turned up a few times. The chain links TRBV2 to TRBJ1-5, with no clear D. Trimming stripped 1 base from V and 7 bases from J, with 11 bases between. The CDR3 sequence is 14 residues long. Germline V gene lookup returns CDR1 SNHLY and CDR2 FYNNEI. DNA of the CDR3: TGTGCCAGCAGTGAAGGCGCAGGCCGGCAGCCCCAGCATTTT. Its translation is CASSEGAGRQPQHF. The full variable domain, completed using reference TRBV2 and TRBJ1-5, is EPEVTQTPSHQVTQMGQEVILRCVPISNHLYFYWYRQILGQKVEFLVSFYNNEISEKSEIFDDQFSVERPDGSNFTLKIRSTKLEDSAMYFCASSEGAGRQPQHFGDGTRLSIL.

V is TRBV28 and J is TRBJ2-1; 10 nucleotides line up with TRBD2. The CDR3 has 14 amino acids. The germline V gene has CDR1 MDHEN and CDR2 SYDVKM. V trimming: 6 bases; J trimming: 4 bases; junction bases outside the gene matches: 3. CDR3 region: CASRLLAGYNEQFF. The DNA for the CDR3 is TGTGCCAGCAGGCTACTAGCGGGGTACAATGAGCAGTTCTTC.

The V and J genes are TRBV5-4 and TRBJ1-6, with 7 bases identical to TRBD1. Germline V gives CDR1 SGHNT, CDR2 YYREEE (reference sequence). V trimming: 4 bases; J trimming: 7 bases; junction bases outside the gene matches: 8. This CDR3 region has 15 residues. CDR3 amino acids: CASSPPGQMNSPLHF. DNA of the CDR3: TGTGCCAGCAGCCCCCCGGGACAGATGAATTCACCCCTCCACTTT. The full variable domain, its missing parts supplied by reference TRBV5-4 and TRBJ1-6, is ETGVTQSPTHLIKTRGQQVTLRCSSQSGHNTVSWYQQALGQGPQFIFQYYREEENGRGNFPPRFSGLQFPNYSSELNVNALELDDSALYLCASSPPGQMNSPLHFGNGTRLTVT.

This clone has just a few counts. The chain joins TRBV19 to TRBJ1-6, with D perhaps matching TRBD1 (6 bases). Germline V CDR1 and CDR2: LNHDA, SQIVND (reference sequence). The CDR3 is made up of 15 amino acids. V lost 3 bases to trimming and J lost 7 bases, with 13 bases between them. The CDR3 nucleotides read TGTGCCAGTAGTATCGTCGACAGGAGCAATTCACCCCTCCACTTT. It yields the protein CASSIVDRSNSPLHF.

The chain couples TRBV27 to TRBJ2-6; no clear D. CDR3 length: 15 residues. Germline lookup yields CDR1 MNHEY and CDR2 SMNVEV (reference sequence). V lost 5 bases and J 1 base, leaving 9 bases between the germline ends. DNA for the CDR3: TGTGCCAGCAGTCCCTTAGGGTCTGGGGCCAACGTCCTGACTTTC. It translates to CASSPLGSGANVLTF.

V and J are TRBV9 and TRBJ2-4, with a tentative D call TRBD2 (6 bases). The germline V gene encodes CDR1 SGDLS and CDR2 YYNGEE. Trimming took off 3 bases at V and 0 bases at J, with 13 bases between the two ends. This CDR3 comprises 16 residues. CDR3 loop: CASSADYTLAKNIQYF. The CDR3 bases are TGTGCCAGCAGCGCGGACTACACCTTAGCCAAAAACATTCAGTACTTC.

A note on this clone: The same CDR3 also results from other DNA sequences found in this sample. The chain uses TRBV7-2 and TRBJ2-7; TRBD1 might be the D (5 bases). Per the germline V gene, CDR1 is SGHTA and CDR2 is FQGNSA. The ends were cut back, 2 bases at V and 1 base at J, with 6 bases in the middle. The length of the CDR3 is 13 residues. CDR3 sequence reads: CASSLRGSYEQYF. In DNA, the CDR3 is TGTGCCAGCAGCTTAAGGGGATCCTACGAGCAGTACTTC.

The J gene is TRBJ2-7, the V gene TRBV9, with 15 positions matching TRBD2. V was clipped by 3 bases and J by 0 bases; unmatched bases: 7. Germline-derived CDR1 and CDR2 are SGDLS and YYNGEE. This CDR3 comprises 18 residues. DNA of the CDR3: TGTGCCAGCAGCGCGGGGACTAGCGGGGGGACCAGCTCCTACGAGCAGTACTTC. This sequence encodes CASSAGTSGGTSSYEQYF.

This clone came up once. The chain carries TRBV9 and TRBJ2-4; D unresolved. The CDR3 spans 18 residues. Trimming stripped 0 bases from V and 2 bases from J, with 18 bases between. The germline V gene encodes CDR1 SGDLS and CDR2 YYNGEE. CDR3 DNA sequence: TGTGCCAGCAGCGTAGAAAATTCGGGCCAAACCTCCAAAAACATTCAGTACTTC. It is translated as CASSVENSGQTSKNIQYF.

The rearrangement links TRBV5-6 to TRBJ2-7; 9 bases are a match to TRBD1. V shed 2 bases and J 4 bases; nucleotides not matched to a gene: 7. Germline V gene data show CDR1 as SGHDT and CDR2 as YYEEEE. The CDR3 contains 15 residues. The CDR3 DNA is TGTGCCAGCAGCTTATGGGACAGGGATGGGTACGAGCAGTACTTC. Its protein product is CASSLWDRDGYEQYF. The entire variable domain, with the rest obtained from reference TRBV5-6 and TRBJ2-7, is as follows: DAGVTQSPTHLIKTRGQQVTLRCSPKSGHDTVSWYQQALGQGPQFIFQYYEEEERQRGNFPDRFSGHQFPNYSSELNVNALLLGDSALYLCASSLWDRDGYEQYFGPGTRLTVT.

The rearrangement uses TRBV5-1 and TRBJ2-2, with 7 bases identical to TRBD1. This CDR3 spans 15 amino acids. Germline V gives CDR1 SGHRS, CDR2 YFSETQ. J lost 3 bases, V lost 4 bases, and 6 bases had no gene match. CDR3 sequence: CASSPQGVDTGELFF. The CDR3 nucleotides are TGCGCCAGCAGCCCCCAGGGGGTGGACACCGGGGAGCTGTTTTTT.

This chain joins TRBV7-2 and TRBJ2-2; 11 bases align to TRBD2. V lost 1 base and J lost 10; bases outside the gene matches: 5. Germline V CDR1 and CDR2: SGHTA, FQGNSA. The CDR3 contains 15 residues. CDR3 in amino acids: CASSLEASGGLELFF. The CDR3 bases are TGTGCCAGCAGCTTAGAGGCTAGCGGGGGGCTGGAGCTGTTTTTT.

The chain combines TRBV6-1 with TRBJ2-7; D may correspond to TRBD1 or TRBD2 (6 bases each). This CDR3 comprises 15 residues. V dropped 6 bases and J dropped 1 base, with 16 bases sitting between them. Germline V gives CDR1 MNHNS, CDR2 SASEGT. The CDR3 sequence is CASRGGGQGSYEQYF. The CDR3 region has the DNA TGTGCCAGCAGGGGGGGCGGGCAGGGGTCCTACGAGCAGTACTTC.